This entry concerns a single T cell receptor beta chain. Its specificity is not known. The entry originates in a study of blood T cells in healthy people across ages. The CDR3 runs 13 residues. Germline trimming cut 5 bases from V and 4 bases from J; bases unmatched to any gene: 5. CDR1 is SGHVS and CDR2 is FNYEAQ in the germline V gene. Each sample gave at least 6.5 million isolated PBMCs. Study-level results: Percentage of naive T cells showed a strong correlation with TCR beta diversity.

For the second PCR, which ran for about 6 to 11 cycles, a sample-barcoded 5' primer and a J-beta primer mix were used. Sequencing of every sample gave 2.5 million or more CDR3-containing paired-end reads. TCRdb re-called the 5' RACE reads with MiXCR, one entry per CDR3 protein. Among fewer than 2 million distinct CDR3 sequences, about 39% were seen once, and the ten largest hold under 30%. The gene calls are TRBV7-6 and TRBJ2-7, with 7 bases matching TRBD1. The TCR was taken from a human donor in good health. Specimen: blood. CDR3 loop: CASSVGQVYEQYF. CDR3 nucleotide sequence: TGTGCCAGCAGCGTCGGACAGGTTTACGAGCAGTACTTC.